These 12 T cell receptor beta chains were all obtained from the same sample, sequenced in a study of blood T cell repertoires in COVID-19. Data came from immunoSEQ multiplex PCR; TCRdb stores just in-frame clones and leaves some out. The table lists 50,000 or so clones, 75% to 95% of them singletons, with approximately 14% in the top ten. The material sequenced was peripheral blood. The receptors here all came from a human donor with active COVID-19. The donor label of this sample is uncertain.

This rearrangement joins TRBV3-1 (or the pseudogene TRBV3-2) to TRBJ1-4; 10 bases match TRBD1. This CDR3 has 13 residues. Germline CDR1 is LGHDT and CDR2 is YNNKEL (reference sequence). V was clipped by 2 bases and J by 15 bases; unmatched bases: 6. CDR3 nucleotide sequence: TGTGCCAGCAGCCAATCGGGACAGGGGCATATGTTTTTT. Translation: CASSQSGQGHMFF.

This clone has a handful of counts. CDR3 sequence (DNA): TGTGCCAGCAGATCTGGACAGGGCTACGAGCAGTACGTC. Translating it yields CASRSGQGYEQYV. The chain employs TRBV6-5 and TRBJ2-7; 8 nucleotides match TRBD1. V lost 6 bases and J lost 3; bases outside the gene matches: 4. The CDR3 length is 13 residues. Germline lookup yields CDR1 MNHEY and CDR2 SVGAGI.

V and J are TRBV2 and TRBJ1-2; the match to TRBD1 covers 7 bases. This CDR3 is built from 12 residues. The germline V gene has CDR1 SNHLY and CDR2 FYNNEI. V gave up 6 bases and J gave up 8 bases; unmatched junction bases: 6. CDR3 DNA sequence: TGTGCCAGCAGAGGACTGGGACAGGGCTACACCTTC. It is translated as CASRGLGQGYTF.

This clone was seen once. This rearrangement joins TRBV6-5 to TRBJ2-2; weak D call: TRBD1 (6 bases). The CDR3 runs to 15 residues. Deletions cut 6 bases from V and 4 bases from J, with 15 bases between. Germline CDR1 and CDR2: MNHEY and SVGAGI. In nucleotides, the CDR3 is TGTGCCAGCAGCCTGCAGGGGTCGAGCACCGGGGAGCTGTTTTTT. This encodes CASSLQGSSTGELFF.

The chain combines TRBV19 with TRBJ2-1, with 13 bases that match TRBD2. The V segment lost 2 bases and the J segment 8 bases; nucleotides outside the gene matches: 9. The CDR3 covers 17 residues. Germline V CDR1 and CDR2: LNHDA, SQIVND (reference sequence). Here the CDR3 DNA reads TGTGCCAGTAGTATATGGGCCGGACTAGCGGGAGCGGATGAGCAGTTCTTC. It is translated as CASSIWAGLAGADEQFF. The full variable domain, completed using reference TRBV19 and TRBJ2-1, is DGGITQSPKYLFRKEGQNVTLSCEQNLNHDAMYWYRQDPGQGLRLIYYSQIVNDFQKGDIAEGYSVSREKKESFPLTVTSAQKNPTAFYLCASSIWAGLAGADEQFFGPGTRLTVL.

The rearrangement joins TRBV9 to TRBJ2-2; 9 bases are shared with TRBD2. Trimming at V came to 2 bases and at J to 5 bases, leaving 4 bases not matched to a gene. The germline CDR1 and CDR2 sequences are SGDLS and YYNGEE. The CDR3 loop spans 15 amino acids. The CDR3 is CASSVSGRGTGELFF. CDR3 coding DNA: TGTGCCAGCAGCGTTAGCGGGAGAGGGACCGGGGAGCTGTTTTTT.

The chain uses TRBV28 and TRBJ1-5; D is perhaps TRBD1 (6 bases). This CDR3 is 14 amino acids long. From germline, CDR1 is MDHEN and CDR2 SYDVKM. Trimming shortened V by 6 bases and J by 3 bases, and 12 bases separated the two germline ends. The DNA for the CDR3 is TGTGCCAGCAGGAAGGACAGCACCAATCAGCCCCAGCATTTT. It is translated as CASRKDSTNQPQHF.

DNA of the CDR3: TGTGCCTCTAGGCTGGGTGCGCGTTTCTACAATGAGCAGTTCTTC. Its translation is CASRLGARFYNEQFF. The chain uses TRBV30 and TRBJ2-1; D is unclear. This CDR3 has 15 amino acids. V shed 7 bases and J shed 3 bases, with 19 bases lying between them. Germline-derived CDR1 and CDR2 are GTSNPN and SVGIG (reference sequence). Full variable domain (outside the CDR3, taken from reference TRBV30 and TRBJ2-1): SQTIHQWPATLVQPVGSPLSLECTVEGTSNPNLYWYRQAAGRGLQLLFYSVGIGQISSEVPQNLSASRPQDRQFILSSKKLLLSDSGFYLCASRLGARFYNEQFFGPGTRLTVL.

The rearrangement uses TRBV18 and TRBJ1-1; a weak D match, TRBD1 (6 bases). Germline-derived CDR1 and CDR2 are KGHSH and LQKENI. This CDR3 has 14 residues. Between the trimmed V and J ends, which lost 2 bases and 0 bases, there was a span of 7 bases. The CDR3 DNA reads TGTGCCAGCTCACCAAAGGGGGTGAACACTGAAGCTTTCTTT. Translated: CASSPKGVNTEAFF.

The chain recombines TRBV19 with TRBJ1-1; a weak D match, TRBD1 (6 bases). This CDR3 is built from 14 residues. CDR1 is LNHDA and CDR2 is SQIVND in the germline V gene (reference sequence). Deletions cut 6 bases from V and 1 base from J, with 12 bases between. The CDR3 DNA follows: TGTGCCAGTAGGCCTGACAGGTGGAACACTGAAGCTTTCTTT. It yields the protein CASRPDRWNTEAFF.

The chain is built from TRBV18 and TRBJ2-6, with 11 bases lining up with TRBD1. CDR3 length equals 17 residues. Per the germline V gene, CDR1 is KGHSH and CDR2 is LQKENI. Unmatched junction bases numbered 7, after V lost 5 bases and J lost 4 bases. The CDR3 loop reads CASSADRGPIGANVLTF. Here the CDR3 DNA reads TGTGCCAGCTCAGCGGACAGGGGGCCGATAGGGGCCAACGTCCTGACTTTC. The full variable domain, in which reference TRBV18 and TRBJ2-6 provide the parts outside the CDR3, is NAGVMQNPRHLVRRRGQEARLRCSPMKGHSHVYWYRQLPEEGLKFMVYLQKENIIDESGMPKERFSAEFPKEGPSILRIQQVVRGDSAAYFCASSADRGPIGANVLTFGAGSRLTVL.

The rearrangement links TRBV11-2 to TRBJ2-7; 8 positions match TRBD2. The germline V gene has CDR1 SGHAT and CDR2 FQNNGV. The CDR3 runs to 14 residues. Trimming removed 1 base from V and 6 bases from J; junction bases left unmatched: 5. This CDR3 reads CASSLVGRGFEQYF. The CDR3 region has the DNA TGTGCCAGCAGCTTAGTCGGGAGGGGGTTCGAGCAGTACTTC. Using reference TRBV11-2 and TRBJ2-7 for the parts outside the CDR3, the full variable domain is EAGVAQSPRYKIIEKRQSVAFWCNPISGHATLYWYQQILGQGPKLLIQFQNNGVVDDSQLPKDRFSAERLKGVDSTLKIQPAKLEDSAVYLCASSLVGRGFEQYFGPGTRLTVT.